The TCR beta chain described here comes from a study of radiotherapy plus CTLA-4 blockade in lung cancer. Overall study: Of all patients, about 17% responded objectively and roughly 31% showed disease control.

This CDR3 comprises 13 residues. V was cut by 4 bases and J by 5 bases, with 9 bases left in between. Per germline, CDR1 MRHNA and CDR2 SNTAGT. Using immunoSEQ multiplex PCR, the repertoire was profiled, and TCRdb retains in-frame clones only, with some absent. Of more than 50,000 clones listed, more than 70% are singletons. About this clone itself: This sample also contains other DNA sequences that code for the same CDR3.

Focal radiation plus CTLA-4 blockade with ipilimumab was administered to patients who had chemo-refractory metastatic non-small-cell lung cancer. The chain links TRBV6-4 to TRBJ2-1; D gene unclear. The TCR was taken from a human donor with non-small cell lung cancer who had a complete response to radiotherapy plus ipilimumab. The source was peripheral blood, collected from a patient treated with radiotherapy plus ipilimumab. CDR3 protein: CASSVELNNEQFF. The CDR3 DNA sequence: TGTGCCAGCAGTGTGGAGCTAAACAATGAGCAGTTCTTC.